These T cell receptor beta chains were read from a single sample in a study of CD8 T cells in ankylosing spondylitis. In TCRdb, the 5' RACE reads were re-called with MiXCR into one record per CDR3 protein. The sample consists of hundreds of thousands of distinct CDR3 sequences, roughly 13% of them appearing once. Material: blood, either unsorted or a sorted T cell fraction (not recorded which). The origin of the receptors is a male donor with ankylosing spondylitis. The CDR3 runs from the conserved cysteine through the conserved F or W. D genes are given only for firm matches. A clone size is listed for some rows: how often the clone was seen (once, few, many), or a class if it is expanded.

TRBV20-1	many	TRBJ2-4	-	CSAQEGRRWTKNIQYF	TGCAGTGCTCAGGAGGGGCGGAGATGGACCAAAAACATTCAGTACTTC
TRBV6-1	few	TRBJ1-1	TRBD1	CASSPGQGRAEAFF	TGTGCCAGCTCCCCGGGACAGGGGAGGGCTGAAGCTTTCTTT
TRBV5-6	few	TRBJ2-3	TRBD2	CASSLLRGGDTDTQYF	TGTGCCAGCAGCCTTTTGAGGGGAGGGGATACAGATACGCAGTATTTT
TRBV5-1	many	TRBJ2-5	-	CASSIQGWETQYF	TGCGCCAGCAGTATCCAGGGTTGGGAGACCCAGTACTTC
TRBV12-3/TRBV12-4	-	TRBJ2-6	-	CASSWAGRANVLTF	TGTGCCAGCAGTTGGGCAGGGCGAGCCAACGTCCTGACTTTC
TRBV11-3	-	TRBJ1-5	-	CASSHPEAEEYQPQHF	TGTGCCAGCAGCCACCCGGAGGCAGAGGAATATCAGCCCCAGCATTTT
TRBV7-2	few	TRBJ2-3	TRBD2	CASSLAGDSRDTQYF	TGTGCCAGCAGCCTGGCGGGAGACTCCAGAGATACGCAGTATTTT
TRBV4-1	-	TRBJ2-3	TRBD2	CASSQGLGGSGADTQYF	TGCGCCAGCAGCCAAGGGTTGGGCGGGAGCGGGGCAGATACGCAGTATTTT
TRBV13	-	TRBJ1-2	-	CASSLGRGNNYGYTF	TGTGCCAGCAGCTTAGGACGGGGCAATAACTATGGCTACACCTTC
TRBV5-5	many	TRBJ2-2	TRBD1	CASSLEGAIGELFF	TGTGCCAGCAGCTTGGAGGGGGCGATCGGGGAGCTGTTTTTT
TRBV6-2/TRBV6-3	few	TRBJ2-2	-	CLSGWGHTNTGELFF	TGTCTCTCCGGGTGGGGGCATACAAACACCGGGGAGCTGTTTTTT
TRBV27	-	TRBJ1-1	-	CASNDTPGTEAFF	TGTGCCAGCAATGACACCCCGGGGACTGAAGCTTTCTTT
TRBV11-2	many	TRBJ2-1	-	CASSLDLSPKQFF	TGTGCCAGCAGCTTAGATCTGAGTCCTAAGCAGTTCTTC
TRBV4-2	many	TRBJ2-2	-	CASSQARDLLGTGELFF	TGTGCCAGCAGCCAAGCCAGGGACCTGCTCGGTACCGGGGAGCTGTTTTTT
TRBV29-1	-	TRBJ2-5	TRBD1	CSVEDAGDRGLREETQYF	TGCAGCGTTGAAGATGCGGGGGACAGGGGTTTAAGGGAAGAGACCCAGTACTTC
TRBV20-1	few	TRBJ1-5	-	CSALVPGVQPQHF	TGCAGTGCCCTCGTACCAGGGGTACAGCCCCAGCATTTT
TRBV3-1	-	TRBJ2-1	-	CASSQDPRGRGAYNEQFF	TGTGCCAGCAGCCAAGATCCGAGGGGACGAGGGGCCTACAATGAGCAGTTCTTC
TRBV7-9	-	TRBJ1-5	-	CASSFLRDGTDQPQHF	TGTGCCAGCAGTTTCCTACGGGACGGGACCGATCAGCCCCAGCATTTT
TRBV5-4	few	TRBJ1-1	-	CASSPGGTGNTEAFF	TGTGCCAGCAGCCCTGGTGGAACAGGGAACACTGAAGCTTTCTTT
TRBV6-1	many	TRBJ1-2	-	CASSEIFWGAYGYTF	TGTGCCAGCAGTGAAATCTTTTGGGGTGCTTATGGCTACACCTTC
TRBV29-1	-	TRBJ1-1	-	CSVAALNTEAFF	TGCAGCGTTGCAGCCCTGAACACTGAAGCTTTCTTT
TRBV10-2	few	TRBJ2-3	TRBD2	CASRPSETSGILADTQYF	TGCGCCAGCCGCCCCTCCGAGACTAGCGGGATATTAGCAGATACGCAGTATTTT
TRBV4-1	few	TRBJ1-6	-	CASSQRNNSPLHF	TGCGCCAGCAGCCAACGGAATAATTCACCCCTCCACTTT
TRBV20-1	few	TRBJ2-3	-	CSARASPPPLLYTQYF	TGCAGTGCTAGAGCCTCTCCCCCTCCGCTTCTATATACGCAGTATTTT
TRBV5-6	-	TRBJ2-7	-	CASSTDLHYEQYF	TGTGCCAGCAGCACAGACCTTCACTACGAGCAGTACTTC
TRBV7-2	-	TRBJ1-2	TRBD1	CASSLEGDRVFYGYTF	TGTGCCAGCAGCTTAGAGGGTGACAGGGTGTTCTATGGCTACACCTTC
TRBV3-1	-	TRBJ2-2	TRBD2	CASSRGNGITGELFF	TGTGCCAGCTCGCGGGGGAATGGCATTACCGGGGAGCTGTTTTTT
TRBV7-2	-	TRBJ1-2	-	CASSLHGANYGYTF	TGTGCCAGCAGCTTACACGGGGCTAACTATGGCTACACCTTC
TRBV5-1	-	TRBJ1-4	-	CASSLEGGLYREKLFF	TGCGCCAGCAGCTTGGAAGGGGGGCTTTACCGTGAAAAACTGTTTTTT
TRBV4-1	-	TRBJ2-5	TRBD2	CASSQGGTSGRGETQYF	TGCGCCAGCAGCCAAGGCGGGACTAGCGGGAGGGGTGAGACCCAGTACTTC
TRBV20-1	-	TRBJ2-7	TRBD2	CSAERERSYEQYF	TGCAGTGCCGAGCGGGAGAGATCCTACGAGCAGTACTTC
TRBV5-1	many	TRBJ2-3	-	CASSLVPGTDTQYF	TGCGCCAGCAGCTTGGTCCCAGGGACAGATACGCAGTATTTT
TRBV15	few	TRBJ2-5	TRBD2	CATRAREGKQETQYF	TGTGCCACGAGGGCGCGGGAGGGAAAGCAAGAGACCCAGTACTTC
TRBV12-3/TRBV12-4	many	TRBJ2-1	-	CASSTGPSYNEQFF	TGTGCCAGCAGCACGGGCCCCTCCTACAATGAGCAGTTCTTC
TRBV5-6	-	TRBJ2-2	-	CASREGQNTGELFF	TGTGCCAGCAGGGAAGGACAGAACACCGGGGAGCTGTTTTTT
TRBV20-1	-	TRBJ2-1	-	CSARGGPISYNEQFF	TGCAGTGCTAGAGGCGGACCCATCTCCTACAATGAGCAGTTCTTC
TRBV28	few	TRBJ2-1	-	CASSPMFGILRGQFF	TGTGCCAGCAGTCCCATGTTCGGGATACTCAGGGGGCAGTTCTTC
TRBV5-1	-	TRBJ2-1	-	CASSATGQGLAGEHSYNKQFF	TGCGCCAGCAGCGCCACCGGACAGGGGCTAGCGGGAGAGCACTCCTACAATAAGCAGTTCTTC
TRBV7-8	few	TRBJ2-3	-	CASSFRESTDTQYF	TGTGCCAGCAGCTTCAGGGAAAGCACAGATACGCAGTATTTT
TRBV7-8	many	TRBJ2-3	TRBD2	CASSILTSGSADTQYF	TGTGCCAGCAGCATCCTGACTAGCGGGAGCGCAGATACGCAGTATTTT
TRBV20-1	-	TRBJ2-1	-	CSATDGAAAWGEQFF	TGCAGTGCCACAGACGGAGCAGCGGCCTGGGGGGAGCAGTTCTTC
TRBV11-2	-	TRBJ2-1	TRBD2	CASSSGTSGLGAWNEQFF	TGTGCCAGCAGCTCCGGGACTAGCGGGCTAGGGGCTTGGAATGAGCAGTTCTTC
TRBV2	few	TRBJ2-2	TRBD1	CASRETGLATGELFF	TGTGCCAGCAGAGAGACAGGGCTTGCCACCGGGGAGCTGTTTTTT
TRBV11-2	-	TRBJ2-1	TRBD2	CASSFSGRGDNEQFF	TGTGCCAGCAGCTTCAGCGGGAGAGGAGACAATGAGCAGTTCTTC
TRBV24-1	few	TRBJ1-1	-	CATSDGRRGDTEAFF	TGTGCCACCAGTGACGGCCGCAGGGGAGACACTGAAGCTTTCTTT
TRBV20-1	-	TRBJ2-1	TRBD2	CSAKTSGRYNEQFF	TGCAGTGCTAAAACTAGCGGACGCTACAATGAGCAGTTCTTC
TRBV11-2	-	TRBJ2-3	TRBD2	CASSLIIGGFPTDTQYF	TGTGCCAGCAGCTTAATCATCGGGGGGTTCCCCACAGATACGCAGTATTTT
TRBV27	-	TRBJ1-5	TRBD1	CASSPGQAQTYSNQPQHF	TGTGCCAGCAGTCCCGGACAGGCCCAAACCTATAGCAATCAGCCCCAGCATTTT
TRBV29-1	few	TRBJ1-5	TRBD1	CSAGGGGGQPQHF	TGCAGCGCCGGGGGAGGGGGCGGTCAGCCCCAGCATTTT